The clone carrying this TCR delta chain was seen repeatedly, ten times or more. The antigen is not known. These data come from a study of γδ T cells in repeated Plasmodium falciparum infection. Germline CDR1 GEAIGNYY, CDR2 EKD. The CDR3 is made up of 20 amino acids. Trimming took 0 bases from V and 0 from J; bases not matched to a gene: 6. TCRdb reanalysed the multiplex PCR reads via CATT. The top ten clones hold around 9.6% of a sample with tens of thousands of delta-chain clones, 0.85% to 1% of them seen once. Bulk repertoires came from Vgamma9/Vdelta2+ or Vdelta2-negative gammadelta T cells flow-sorted from PBMC. The study, taken as a whole, reports: Vgamma9/Vdelta2+ repertoires stayed stably polyclonal over time and infection.

The gene calls are TRDV2 and TRDJ3, with TRDD3 matching 11 bases. The TCR sequence derives from a pool of human donors (malaria-infected and uninfected, not separated). The sequencing sample was made of gamma-delta T cells from blood. The CDR3 sequence: CACDTEVGDTSSWDTRQMFF. CDR3 sequence (DNA): TGTGCCTGTGACACCGAGGTGGGGGATACGAGCTCCTGGGACACCCGACAGATGTTTTTC.